This T cell receptor beta chain was recovered during a study of CD8+ T cells in alopecia areata. Study details: Severity among treated patients was scored by the percentage of scalp area affected.

The study's findings and limits: Researchers say the link of baseline CD8+ expansion to response remains uncertain, with one nonresponder. Many expanded lesional clones persisted in scalp and blood during tofacitinib.

The treatment denotes: oral pan-JAK inhibitor, 5-10 mg twice daily. The study team obtained lesional scalp punch biopsies and peripheral blood from alopecia areata patients. Sequencing templates came from extracted RNA that was reverse transcribed into cDNA. The table came from immunoSEQ multiplex PCR; TCRdb's copy has only in-frame clones and leaves some out. The table shows about 90,000 clones, with around 40% occurring only once. The ends lost 5 bases at V and 3 bases at J; junction bases unmatched: 10. The CDR3 spans 15 residues. Germline V gene sequence: CDR1 SNHLY, CDR2 FYNNEI. This clone was observed a few times. Its antigen is unidentified.

This TCR came from a human donor with alopecia areata. The sample was CD8+ T cells sorted from blood, taken at week 24, from a patient treated with tofacitinib. The genes are TRBV2 and TRBJ2-7, with 7 bases fitting TRBD2. The CDR3 protein is CASSTGTMTNYEQYF. The CDR3 DNA reads TGTGCCAGCAGTACCGGGACTATGACAAACTACGAGCAGTACTTC.